The 28 T cell receptor beta chains below come from one sample, sequenced in a study of early T cells in non-severe SARS-CoV-2 infection. TCRdb analysed the 5' RACE reads with MiXCR anew, one entry per CDR3 protein. Altogether about 31,000 distinct CDR3 sequences are present, roughly 5.8% being singletons, with the ten largest covering approximately 6.5%. The sample taken for sequencing was whole blood. The source of these receptors is an adult who was a healthcare worker with PCR-confirmed SARS-CoV-2 infection or an uninfected control (not recorded which).

This clonotype came up many times. This rearrangement joins TRBV7-8 to TRBJ2-3, with 7 bases that match TRBD2. V shed 3 bases, J shed 0 bases, and the junction held 6 bases outside the gene matches. Germline V lookup: CDR1 SGHVS, CDR2 FQNEAQ. This CDR3 has 16 amino acids. Here the CDR3 reads CASSFDSGPSTDTQYF. CDR3 sequence (DNA): TGTGCCAGCAGCTTCGATAGCGGGCCTAGCACAGATACGCAGTATTTT.

This clonotype has only a few counts. J is TRBJ2-2 and V is TRBV24-1; D possibly corresponds to TRBD1 (6 bases). V lost 2 bases to trimming and J lost 3 bases, with 6 bases between them. The germline V gene encodes CDR1 KGHDR and CDR2 SFDVKD. The length of the CDR3 is 14 residues. The CDR3 DNA is TGTGCCACCAGTGATTACAGGGACACCGGGGAGCTGTTTTTT. Its protein product is CATSDYRDTGELFF.

The rearrangement uses TRBV25-1 and TRBJ2-5, with D possibly TRBD2 on 6 matching bases. Per the germline V gene, CDR1 is MGHDK and CDR2 is SYGVNS. V was shortened by 7 bases and J by 5 bases, with 20 bases between the two germline ends. CDR3 length: 15 residues. The CDR3, as DNA: TGTGCCAGCATGACCGAAACGGGAGTCCGGGAGACCCAGTACTTC. This translates into CASMTETGVRETQYF.

This clonotype was seen repeatedly, ten times or more. The chain couples TRBV28 to TRBJ2-7; D is possibly TRBD2 (7 bases). CDR1 MDHEN and CDR2 SYDVKM come from the germline V gene. V lost 7 bases and J lost 3, with 19 bases in between. This CDR3 has 15 residues. CDR3 coding DNA: TGTGCCAGCAAGGGGGGGAAAACGGCTGTCTACGAGCAGTACTTC. Its translation is CASKGGKTAVYEQYF.

The gene calls are TRBV2 and TRBJ2-7, with 9 bases fitting TRBD2. Germline loops: CDR1 SNHLY, CDR2 FYNNEI. The CDR3 has 15 amino acids. The V segment lost 4 bases and the J segment 2 bases; nucleotides outside the gene matches: 6. The CDR3: CASSVVVAGAYEQYF. The DNA for the CDR3 is TGTGCCAGCAGTGTGGTGGTAGCGGGAGCCTACGAGCAGTACTTC.

In regard to this clonotype: A clone one base away is much larger, so this may be a read error. This rearrangement joins TRBV18 to TRBJ2-6, with D possibly called TRBD1 or TRBD2 (5 bases each). CDR1 and CDR2 (germline): KGHSH, LQKENI. V lost 3 bases and J lost 4, with 13 bases in between. The CDR3 is made up of 16 amino acids. In DNA, the CDR3 is TGTGCCAGCTCACCGGGGACGGTTCTAGGGGCCAACGTCCTGACTTTC. Amino acid sequence: CASSPGTVLGANVLTF.

This clonotype came up many times. V and J are TRBV28 and TRBJ1-1; a possible D gene is TRBD1 (6 bases). Trimming took off 5 bases at V and 0 bases at J, with 10 bases between the two ends. CDR1 is MDHEN, CDR2 SYDVKM, per germline. The CDR3 contains 14 residues. As DNA, the CDR3 is TGTGCCAGCAGTACCTGGACAGTGAACACTGAAGCTTTCTTT. Its translation: CASSTWTVNTEAFF.

This clonotype was detected a few times. This rearrangement joins TRBV7-2 to TRBJ2-5; D is uncertain. Germline CDR1 reads SGHTA; CDR2 reads FQGNSA. V lost 11 bases, J lost 0 bases, and 13 bases lay in between. The CDR3 length is 13 residues. CDR3 nucleotide sequence: TGTGCCTGCTCGGTGGGATACCAAGAGACCCAGTACTTC. It yields the protein CACSVGYQETQYF.

A few counts support this clonotype. The V call is TRBV7-8, the J call TRBJ1-5; D gene unclear. Germline assignment: CDR1 SGHVS and CDR2 FQNEAQ. The V end lost 1 base, the J end lost 4 bases, and 14 bases lay between the germline ends. This CDR3 is built from 16 residues. The CDR3 DNA reads as TGTGCCAGCAGCTTAGGGCTGGGCAGGCAAAATCAGCCCCAGCATTTT. This codes for CASSLGLGRQNQPQHF.

This clonotype was seen more than once but under ten times. This chain connects TRBV28 to TRBJ2-7; 10 bases match TRBD1. The CDR3 has 17 amino acids. V trimming: 5 bases; J trimming: 9 bases; junction bases outside the gene matches: 19. Germline V lookup: CDR1 MDHEN, CDR2 SYDVKM. The CDR3 DNA is TGTGCCAGCAGTGACGGGACAGGGGTCTCCGTTCGACTCGGGCAGTACTTC. Translating gives CASSDGTGVSVRLGQYF. Based on the CDR3 plus reference TRBV28 and TRBJ2-7, the full variable domain is DVKVTQSSRYLVKRTGEKVFLECVQDMDHENMFWYRQDPGLGLRLIYFSYDVKMKEKGDIPEGYSVSREKKERFSLILESASTNQTSMYLCASSDGTGVSVRLGQYFGPGTRLTVT.

This clonotype was picked up many times. The chain uses TRBV2 and TRBJ1-5; D call uncertain. The V gene lost 7 bases and the J gene lost 2 bases, with 15 bases spanning the gap. Germline assignment: CDR1 SNHLY and CDR2 FYNNEI. This CDR3 spans 15 amino acids. DNA for the CDR3: TGTGCCAGCAAACCGGACGGTCTGGGCAATCAGCCCCAGCATTTT. Amino acids: CASKPDGLGNQPQHF.

This clonotype has at least ten counts. The chain links TRBV11-2 to TRBJ2-7; 11 bases line up with TRBD2. The J segment lost 6 bases and the V segment lost 2 bases, leaving 9 bases of the junction unmatched. This CDR3 has 16 residues. Germline-derived CDR1 and CDR2 are SGHAT and FQNNGV. CDR3 sequence: CASSLIAGGPVREQYF. In nucleotides, the CDR3 is TGTGCCAGCAGCTTAATAGCGGGAGGGCCGGTTCGCGAGCAGTACTTC. Filled out from reference TRBV11-2 and TRBJ2-7, the complete variable domain reads EAGVAQSPRYKIIEKRQSVAFWCNPISGHATLYWYQQILGQGPKLLIQFQNNGVVDDSQLPKDRFSAERLKGVDSTLKIQPAKLEDSAVYLCASSLIAGGPVREQYFGPGTRLTVT.

In its sample, this clonotype ranks as medium-sized (0.01 to 0.1%). The V and J genes are TRBV25-1 and TRBJ2-2; no definite D call. Germline CDR1 is MGHDK and CDR2 is SYGVNS. This CDR3 comprises 13 residues. Between the trimmed V and J ends, which lost 0 bases and 5 bases, there was a span of 4 bases. Here the CDR3 DNA reads TGTGCCAGCAGTGAATATGGTACCGGGGAGCTGTTTTTT. Translated: CASSEYGTGELFF.

This clonotype was picked up many times. This sequence joins TRBV28 and TRBJ2-7; 10 positions agree with TRBD1. Losses at the gene ends were 3 bases for V and 1 base for J; bases not matched to a gene: 3. This CDR3 comprises 15 residues. Germline CDR1 MDHEN, CDR2 SYDVKM. CDR3 sequence reads: CASSFPGQGSYEQYF. The CDR3 DNA is TGTGCCAGCAGTTTCCCGGGACAGGGGTCCTACGAGCAGTACTTC.

A few counts support this clonotype. The chain has TRBV30 and TRBJ2-1, with 7 bases lining up with TRBD2. J was trimmed by 5 bases and V by 0 bases; bases with no gene match: 10. CDR3 length: 16 residues. Per germline, CDR1 GTSNPN and CDR2 SVGIG (reference sequence). The CDR3 sequence is CAWSVLLAGEDNEQFF. Written as DNA, the CDR3 is TGTGCCTGGAGTGTACTTCTGGCGGGAGAGGACAATGAGCAGTTCTTC.

The table lists this clonotype with many counts. CDR3 nucleotide sequence: TGTGCCAGCAGCTTGTGGGCTAGCAACAATGAGCAGTTCTTC. It encodes CASSLWASNNEQFF. The rearrangement links TRBV7-2 to TRBJ2-1, with D perhaps TRBD2 (5 bases). The CDR3 is made up of 14 amino acids. V was cut by 3 bases and J by 5 bases, with 11 bases left in between. CDR1 and CDR2 (germline): SGHTA, FQGNSA.

Many counts were recorded for this clonotype. The chain combines TRBV11-2 with TRBJ2-3; weak D call: TRBD2 (5 bases). CDR3 length: 16 residues. From germline, CDR1 is SGHAT and CDR2 FQNNGV. The V end was cut by 1 base, the J end by 2 bases, with 13 bases between. The CDR3 region is CASSLAAWTYTDTQYF. In DNA form, the CDR3 reads TGTGCCAGCAGCTTAGCGGCGTGGACTTACACAGATACGCAGTATTTT.

In its sample, this clonotype was seen many times. The J gene is TRBJ1-2, the V gene TRBV20-1; D perhaps matches TRBD1 (5 bases). This CDR3 spans 13 amino acids. The V gene lost 0 bases and the J gene lost 7 bases, with 12 bases spanning the gap. Germline loops: CDR1 DFQATT, CDR2 SNEGSKA (reference sequence). The CDR3 protein is CSARDLGTAGYTF. DNA for the CDR3: TGCAGTGCTAGAGATCTCGGGACGGCTGGCTACACCTTC.

The table lists this clonotype with many counts. This chain links TRBV20-1 with TRBJ2-7, with 7 bases that match TRBD1. The V segment lost 3 bases and the J segment 6 bases; nucleotides outside the gene matches: 8. CDR1 is DFQATT, CDR2 SNEGSKA, per germline (reference sequence). The CDR3 contains 13 residues. The DNA of the CDR3 is TGCAGTGCTAGCGACAGGGACATGATCGAGCAGTACTTC. This codes for CSASDRDMIEQYF.

A word on this clonotype: One end of the junction varies from germline; a read error may be responsible. The chain links TRBV5-4 to TRBJ2-7, with TRBD2 matching over 11 bases. The CDR3 length is 16 residues. Germline values: CDR1 SGHNT, CDR2 YYREEE (reference sequence). The CDR3 region is CASSFRRLAGNDELYF. CDR3 sequence (DNA): TGTGCCAGCAGCTTCCGAAGACTAGCGGGAAACGACGAGCTGTACTTC.

This clonotype has a handful of counts. The chain uses TRBV18 and TRBJ2-3; D might be TRBD1 (6 bases). The CDR3 covers 16 residues. Germline V CDR1 and CDR2: KGHSH, LQKENI. Deletions cut 4 bases from V and 3 bases from J, with 17 bases between. CDR3 DNA sequence: TGTGCCAGCTCACGACCAGGGGACCCCAAAACAGATACGCAGTATTTT. It translates to CASSRPGDPKTDTQYF.

CDR3 bases: TGTGCCAGCAGCCCCGTTTCTGGCAGGGACATTCAGTACTTC. Residues: CASSPVSGRDIQYF. The chain carries TRBV28 and TRBJ2-4; possibly TRBD1 for D (5 bases). V gave up 6 bases and J gave up 8 bases, with 17 bases separating them. Germline CDR1 is MDHEN and CDR2 is SYDVKM. This CDR3 comprises 14 residues.

The sample holds many counts of this clonotype. This chain links TRBV10-3 with TRBJ2-3; 7 bases agree with TRBD1. This CDR3 region has 15 residues. The germline CDR1 and CDR2 sequences are ENHRY and SYGVKD. V was clipped by 7 bases and J by 2 bases; unmatched bases: 9. CDR3 amino acids: CAITQSTGATDTQYF. The CDR3 region has the DNA TGTGCCATCACCCAGTCAACAGGGGCCACAGATACGCAGTATTTT.

This clonotype was seen at least ten times. The V and J genes are TRBV5-4 and TRBJ2-5; TRBD1 agrees at 7 bases. After removal of 3 bases from V and 7 bases from J, the junction contained 15 bases not matched to a gene. The CDR3 runs 16 residues. The germline gives CDR1 SGHNT, CDR2 YYREEE (reference sequence). The CDR3 loop is CASSSRQGKVPGTQYF. Here the CDR3 DNA reads TGTGCCAGCAGCTCCCGACAGGGAAAGGTTCCAGGGACCCAGTACTTC.

This clonotype was observed many times. V and J are TRBV5-8 and TRBJ2-7, with 7 bases lining up with TRBD1. This CDR3 region has 12 residues. Germline lookup yields CDR1 SGHTS and CDR2 YDEGEE. V shed 5 bases, J shed 6 bases, and the junction held 5 bases outside the gene matches. CDR3 residues: CASSRQGSEQYF. The CDR3 coding sequence is TGTGCCAGCAGTCGACAGGGTAGCGAGCAGTACTTC.

The gene calls are TRBV15 and TRBJ2-1; no clear D. V lost 0 bases, J lost 7 bases, and 4 bases lay in between. The CDR3 has 12 amino acids. CDR1 and CDR2 (germline): LNHNV, YYDKDF (reference sequence). In DNA form, the CDR3 reads TGTGCCACCAGCAGAGACGGTAATGAGCAGTTCTTC. Its translation is CATSRDGNEQFF.

This clonotype was seen at least ten times. V is TRBV28 and J is TRBJ1-1; a possible D gene is TRBD1 (5 bases). V was cut by 6 bases and J by 5 bases, with 10 bases left in between. The CDR3 runs to 12 residues. Germline-derived CDR1 and CDR2 are MDHEN and SYDVKM. In DNA form, the CDR3 reads TGTGCCAGCAGGCAGGGAGGTACTGAAGCTTTCTTT. Its translation is CASRQGGTEAFF.

This clonotype was seen more than once but under ten times. The chain links TRBV2 to TRBJ2-7, with D perhaps TRBD1 or TRBD2 (5 bases each). CDR1 and CDR2 from the germline V gene are SNHLY and FYNNEI. The CDR3 has 12 residues. The V and J ends lost 7 bases and 0 bases respectively, with 7 bases between them. The CDR3 nucleotides read TGTGCCAGCACGGGGCTCTCCTACGAGCAGTACTTC. Protein: CASTGLSYEQYF.